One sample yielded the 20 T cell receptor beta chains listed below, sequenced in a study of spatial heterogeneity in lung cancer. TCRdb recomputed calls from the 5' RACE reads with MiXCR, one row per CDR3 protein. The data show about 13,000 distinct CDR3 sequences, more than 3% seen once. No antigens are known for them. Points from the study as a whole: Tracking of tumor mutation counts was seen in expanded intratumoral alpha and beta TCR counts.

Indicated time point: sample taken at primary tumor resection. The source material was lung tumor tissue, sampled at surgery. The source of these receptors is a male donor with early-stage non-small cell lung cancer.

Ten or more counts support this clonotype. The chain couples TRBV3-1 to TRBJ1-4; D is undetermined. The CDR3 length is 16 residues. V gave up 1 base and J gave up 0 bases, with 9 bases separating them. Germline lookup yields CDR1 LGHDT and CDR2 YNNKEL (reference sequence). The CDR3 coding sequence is TGTGCCAGCAGCCAAGGTTATTTTGCAACTAATGAAAAACTGTTTTTT. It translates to CASSQGYFATNEKLFF.

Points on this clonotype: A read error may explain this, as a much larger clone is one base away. The CDR3 DNA sequence: TGTGCCAGCGTGCGTAATCAGGGGGCTGACTATGGCAACACCTTC. This sequence encodes CASVRNQGADYGNTF. The chain is built from TRBV18 and TRBJ1-2; 8 positions match TRBD1. Germline V gene sequence: CDR1 KGHSH, CDR2 LQKENI. The length of the CDR3 is 15 residues. Combining the CDR3 with reference TRBV18 and TRBJ1-2 gives the whole variable domain NAGVMQNPRHLVRRRGQEARLRCSPMKGHSHVYWYRQLPEEGLKFMVYLQKENIIDESGMPKERFSAEFPKEGPSILRIQQVVRGDSAAYFCASVRNQGADYGNTFGSGTRLTVV.

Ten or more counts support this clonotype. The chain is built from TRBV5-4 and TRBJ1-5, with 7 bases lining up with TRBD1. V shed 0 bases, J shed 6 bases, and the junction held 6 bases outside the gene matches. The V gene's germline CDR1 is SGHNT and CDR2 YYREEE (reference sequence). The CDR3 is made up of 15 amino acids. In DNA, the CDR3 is TGTGCCAGCAGCTTGGCCCCAGGGGGTGGTCAGCCCCAGCATTTT. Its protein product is CASSLAPGGGQPQHF.

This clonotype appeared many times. CDR3 sequence reads: CASTYGGTASGKQYF. The CDR3 bases are TGTGCCAGCACCTACGGGGGGACGGCCTCGGGCAAGCAGTACTTC. The chain combines TRBV6-5 with TRBJ2-7; 7 positions match TRBD2. Losses at the gene ends were 7 bases for V and 8 bases for J; bases not matched to a gene: 17. There are 15 residues in the CDR3. Germline assignment: CDR1 MNHEY and CDR2 SVGAGI.

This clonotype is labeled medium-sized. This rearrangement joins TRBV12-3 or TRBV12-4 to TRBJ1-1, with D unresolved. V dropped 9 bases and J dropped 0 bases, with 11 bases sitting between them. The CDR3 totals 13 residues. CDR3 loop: CASRRWMNTEAFF. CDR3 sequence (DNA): TGTGCCAGTAGACGGTGGATGAACACTGAAGCTTTCTTT.

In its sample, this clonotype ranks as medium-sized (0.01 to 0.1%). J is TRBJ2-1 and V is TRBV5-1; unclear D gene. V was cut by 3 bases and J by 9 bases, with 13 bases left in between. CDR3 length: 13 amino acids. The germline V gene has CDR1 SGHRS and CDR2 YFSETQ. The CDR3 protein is CASSSLGFTEQFF. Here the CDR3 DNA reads TGCGCCAGCAGCTCGCTAGGCTTCACTGAGCAGTTCTTC.

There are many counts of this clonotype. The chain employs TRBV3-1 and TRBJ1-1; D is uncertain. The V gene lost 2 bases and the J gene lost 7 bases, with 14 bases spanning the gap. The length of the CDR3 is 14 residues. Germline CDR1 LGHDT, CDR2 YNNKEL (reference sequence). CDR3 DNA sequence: TGTGCCAGCAGCCAACGGACGGTGAGGAATGAAGCTTTCTTT. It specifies CASSQRTVRNEAFF.

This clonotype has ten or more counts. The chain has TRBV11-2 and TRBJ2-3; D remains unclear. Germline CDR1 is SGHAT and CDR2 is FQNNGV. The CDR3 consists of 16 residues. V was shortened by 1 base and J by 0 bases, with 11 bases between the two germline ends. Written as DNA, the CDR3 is TGTGCCAGCAGCTTAGGAACAGCCTCTAGCACAGATACGCAGTATTTT. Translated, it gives CASSLGTASSTDTQYF.

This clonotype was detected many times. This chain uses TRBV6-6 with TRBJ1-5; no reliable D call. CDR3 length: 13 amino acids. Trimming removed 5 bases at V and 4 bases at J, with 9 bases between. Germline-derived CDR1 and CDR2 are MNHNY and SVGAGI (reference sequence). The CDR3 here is CASSTLGNQPQHF. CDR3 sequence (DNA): TGTGCCAGCAGTACCTTGGGGAATCAGCCCCAGCATTTT.

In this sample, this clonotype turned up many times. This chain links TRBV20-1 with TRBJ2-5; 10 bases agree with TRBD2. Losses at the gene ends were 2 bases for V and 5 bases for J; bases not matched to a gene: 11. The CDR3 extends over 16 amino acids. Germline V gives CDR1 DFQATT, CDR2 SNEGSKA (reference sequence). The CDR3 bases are TGCAGTGCTAGACGGTCAGCGGGGGGGATAAGTGAGACCCAGTACTTC. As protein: CSARRSAGGISETQYF.

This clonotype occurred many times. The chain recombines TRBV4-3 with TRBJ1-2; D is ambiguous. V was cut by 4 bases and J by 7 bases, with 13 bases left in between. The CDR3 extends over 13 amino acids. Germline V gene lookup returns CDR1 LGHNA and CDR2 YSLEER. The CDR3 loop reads CASSRLGTVGYTF. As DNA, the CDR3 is TGCGCCAGCAGCCGTCTGGGCACAGTTGGCTACACCTTC.

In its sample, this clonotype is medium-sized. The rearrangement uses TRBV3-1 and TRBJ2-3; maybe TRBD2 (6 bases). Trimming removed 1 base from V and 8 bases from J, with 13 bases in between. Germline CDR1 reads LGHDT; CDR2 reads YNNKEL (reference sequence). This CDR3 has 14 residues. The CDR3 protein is CASSQAQPRGTQYF. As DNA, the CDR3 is TGTGCCAGCAGCCAAGCCCAGCCGCGGGGTACGCAGTATTTT.

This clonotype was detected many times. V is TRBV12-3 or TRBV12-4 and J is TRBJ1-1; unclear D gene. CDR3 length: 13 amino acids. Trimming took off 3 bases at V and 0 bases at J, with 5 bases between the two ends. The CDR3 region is CASSFAVNTEAFF. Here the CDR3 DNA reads TGTGCCAGCAGTTTCGCGGTGAACACTGAAGCTTTCTTT.

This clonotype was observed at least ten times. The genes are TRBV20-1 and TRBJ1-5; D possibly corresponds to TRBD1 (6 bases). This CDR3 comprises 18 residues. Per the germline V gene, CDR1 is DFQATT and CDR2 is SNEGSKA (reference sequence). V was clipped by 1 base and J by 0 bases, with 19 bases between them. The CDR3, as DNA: TGCAGTGCTAGAGTCCCACGGCAGGGGACCTATAGCAATCAGCCCCAGCATTTT. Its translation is CSARVPRQGTYSNQPQHF.

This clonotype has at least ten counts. CDR3 region: CASSYLLTGSSYNEQFF. CDR3 coding DNA: TGTGCCAGCAGTTACCTACTGACAGGTAGCTCCTACAATGAGCAGTTCTTC. The J gene is TRBJ2-1, the V gene TRBV6-5; TRBD1 is a possible D gene (6 bases). The germline CDR1 and CDR2 sequences are MNHEY and SVGAGI. This CDR3 comprises 17 residues. V lost 2 bases to trimming and J lost 0 bases, with 14 bases between them.

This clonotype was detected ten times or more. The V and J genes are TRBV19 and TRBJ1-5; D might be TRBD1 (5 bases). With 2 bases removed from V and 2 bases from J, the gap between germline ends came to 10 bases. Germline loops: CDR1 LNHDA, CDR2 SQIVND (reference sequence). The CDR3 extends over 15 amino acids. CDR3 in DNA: TGTGCCAGTAGTATAACTGGGGGAGGCAATCAGCCCCAGCATTTT. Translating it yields CASSITGGGNQPQHF.

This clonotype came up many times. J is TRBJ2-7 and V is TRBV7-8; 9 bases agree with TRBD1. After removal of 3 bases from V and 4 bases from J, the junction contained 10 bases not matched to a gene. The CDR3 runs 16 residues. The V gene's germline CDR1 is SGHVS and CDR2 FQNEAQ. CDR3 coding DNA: TGTGCCAGCAGCTTCCGGGACAGGGCTGCCCCTTACGAGCAGTACTTC. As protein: CASSFRDRAAPYEQYF.

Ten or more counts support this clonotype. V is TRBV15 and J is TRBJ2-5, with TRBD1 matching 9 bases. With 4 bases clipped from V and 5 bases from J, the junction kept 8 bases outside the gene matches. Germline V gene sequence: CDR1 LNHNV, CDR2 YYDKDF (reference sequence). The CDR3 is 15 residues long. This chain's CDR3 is CATSKEDRGWETQYF. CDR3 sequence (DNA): TGTGCCACCAGCAAAGAGGACAGGGGTTGGGAGACCCAGTACTTC.

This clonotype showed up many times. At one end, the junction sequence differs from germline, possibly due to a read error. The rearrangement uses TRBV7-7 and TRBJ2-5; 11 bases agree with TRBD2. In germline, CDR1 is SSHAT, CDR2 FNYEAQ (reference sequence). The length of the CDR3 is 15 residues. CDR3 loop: CASSSGLAGQETQYF. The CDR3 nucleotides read TGTGCTAGCAGCTCAGGACTAGCGGGCCAAGAGACCCAGTACTTC.

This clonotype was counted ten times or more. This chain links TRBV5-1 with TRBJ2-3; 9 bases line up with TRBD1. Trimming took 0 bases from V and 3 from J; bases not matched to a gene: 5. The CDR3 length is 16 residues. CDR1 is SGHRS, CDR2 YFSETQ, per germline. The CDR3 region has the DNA TGCGCCAGCAGCTTGGGGGACAGGGAGTCTACAGATACGCAGTATTTT. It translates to CASSLGDRESTDTQYF.